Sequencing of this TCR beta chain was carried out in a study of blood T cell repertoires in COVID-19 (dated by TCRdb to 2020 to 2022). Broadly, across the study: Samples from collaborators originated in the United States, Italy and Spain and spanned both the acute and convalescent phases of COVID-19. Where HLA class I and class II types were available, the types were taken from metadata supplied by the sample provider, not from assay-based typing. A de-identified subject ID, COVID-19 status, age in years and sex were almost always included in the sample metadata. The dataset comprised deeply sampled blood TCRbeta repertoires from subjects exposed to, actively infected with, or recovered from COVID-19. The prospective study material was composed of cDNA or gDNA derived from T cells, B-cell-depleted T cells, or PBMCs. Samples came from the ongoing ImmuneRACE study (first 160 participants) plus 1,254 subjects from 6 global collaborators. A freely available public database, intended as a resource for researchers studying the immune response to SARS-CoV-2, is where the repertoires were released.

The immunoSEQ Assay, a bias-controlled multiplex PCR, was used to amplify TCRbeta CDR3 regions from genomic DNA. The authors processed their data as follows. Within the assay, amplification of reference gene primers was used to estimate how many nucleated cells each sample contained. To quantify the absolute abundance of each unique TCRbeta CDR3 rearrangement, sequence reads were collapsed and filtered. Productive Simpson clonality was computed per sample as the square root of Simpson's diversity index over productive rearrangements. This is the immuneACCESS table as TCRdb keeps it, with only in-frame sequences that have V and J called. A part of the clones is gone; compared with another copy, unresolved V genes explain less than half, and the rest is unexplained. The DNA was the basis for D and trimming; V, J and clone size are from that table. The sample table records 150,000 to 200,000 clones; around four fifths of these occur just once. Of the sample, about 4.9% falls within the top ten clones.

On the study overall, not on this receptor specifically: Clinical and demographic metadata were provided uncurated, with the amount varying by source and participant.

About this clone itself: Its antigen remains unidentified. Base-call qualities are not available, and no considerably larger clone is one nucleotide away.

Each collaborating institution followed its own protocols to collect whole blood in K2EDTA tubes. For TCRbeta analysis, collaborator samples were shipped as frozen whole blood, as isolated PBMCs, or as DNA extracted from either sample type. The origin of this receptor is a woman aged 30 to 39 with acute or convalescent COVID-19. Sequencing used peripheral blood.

The CDR3 is CASSSRGANTEAFF. The sequenced DNA: TGTGCCAGCAGCTCTCGGGGGGCGAACACTGAAGCTTTCTTT. The V and J genes are TRBV7-3 and TRBJ1-1; the D gene is perhaps TRBD1, from 6 matching bases. Counted from cysteine to phenylalanine, this CDR3 has 14 amino acids. CDR3 DNA is the only sequence kept; it has 42 bases, read in frame from the first base. V is pared back by 4 bases and J by 1 base, with 10 bases lying between the germline termini. The germline V gene sets CDR1 to SGHTA and CDR2 to FQGTGA.